The T cell receptor beta chain under discussion was sequenced for a study of T cell responses to AZD1222 COVID-19 vaccine (dated by TCRdb to about 2021). Background for the entire study: AZD1222 recipients whose second dose came at about 4 weeks and those whose second dose came at about 12 weeks were combined into one group, since spike-specific TCR depth and breadth did not differ between the two schedules. TCR sequencing covered 233 trial participants: around 210 given two doses of AZD1222 and 26 given two doses of MenACWY control vaccine. Enrollment into the trials was organized by age into subgroups of 18-55, 56-69 and 70-plus years, and those subgroups contained roughly 150, 30 and 60 TCR-sequenced participants, respectively.

The investigation overall reported the following: Because no day 14 peak-response samples were available, the repertoires could be characterized only after the peak T cell response. Conclusions about previously exposed vaccinees are limited, since just five or six AZD1222 recipients were seropositive for SARS-CoV-2 at baseline. The whole spike protein was spanned by vaccine-associated CD4 TCRs, and dominant responses were seen in regions 160-218 and 743-854. Participants were mostly white British and included more females than males, and it was suggested by the authors that clonal diversity may have been underestimated. In the small 56-69-year group, the increase in depth fell short of significance, most likely because of low power. Epitopes outside the regions mutated in the B.1.351 and B.1.1.7 variants were reportedly recognized by nearly half of the unique spike-specific TCRs. After two AZD1222 doses, both the breadth and the depth of spike-specific TCRs were significantly higher than at day 0 and than in MenACWY recipients.

Reading the label with the study, this specimen's time point is: baseline before first vaccination. The vaccinee samples were drawn from two UK trials, COV001 and COV002, one of which was a single-blind randomized controlled phase 2/3 trial testing AZD1222 (ChAdOx1 nCoV-19) in healthy adults. For TCRbeta chain sequencing, PBMC samples from trial participants were taken at day 0 and at day 28 after the second dose. Concerning this clone itself: This receptor's antigen is unknown. No quality values exist for individual bases; no much larger clone is one base distant.

The CDR3 regions of human TCRbeta chains were subjected to immunosequencing. Concerning the study's data processing: TCRs in the repertoires were matched against a reference library of SARS-CoV-2-specific TCRs that had been generated with the MIRA antigen-specificity platform. Breadth was defined as the fraction of unique TCRs that were SARS-CoV-2-associated. Depth was defined as the fraction of total T cells that were SARS-CoV-2-associated. Using the MIRA data, each spike-specific TCR was assigned both to the spike region to which the TCR was reactive and to a CD4 or CD8 class. Log10-transformed breadth and depth values were compared by one-way ANOVA with Sidak's multiple comparisons tests. Drawn from immuneACCESS, this table holds only the in-frame rearrangements with V and J called that TCRdb kept. Clones are partly lost; checked studies trace under half to an unresolved V gene and leave the rest unexplained. From that table come the V and J calls and clone size; the DNA was used to work out D and trimming. For this sample there are some 130,000 clones; 90% to 95% appear just once. The leading ten clones occupy around 2.8% of the sample.

This TCR was sampled from an adult in good health. The specimen comprised peripheral blood, sampled on day 0 of AZD1222 vaccination.

CDR3 loop: CASRRQGYGYTF. The nucleotide sequence is TGTGCCAGCAGACGACAGGGCTATGGCTACACCTTC. Recombination linked TRBV27 to TRBJ1-2; 7 bases in the junction line up with TRBD1. Germline trimming: 6 bases from V, 4 bases from J; junction bases outside gene matches: 2. The CDR3 covers 12 residues, taking in both the cysteine and the phenylalanine. Just the 36-base CDR3 DNA is kept, in frame starting at base 1. CDR1 MNHEY and CDR2 SMNVEV are derived from the germline V gene (reference sequence).